This T cell receptor (beta chain) was captured in a study of identical twins. Broader study findings: Among beta out-of-frame sequences, excess sharing between twins appeared weaker.

CDR3 length equals 15 residues. V dropped 1 base and J dropped 6 bases, with 19 bases sitting between them. Germline V CDR1 and CDR2: DFQATT, SNEGSKA (reference sequence). Donors were all healthy Caucasians. In regard to this clonotype: Antigen specificity is unknown.

Carrying unique molecular identifiers, the cDNA also gained a universal primer site through template switching. TCRdb re-derived calls from the 5' RACE reads in MiXCR, one entry per CDR3 protein. This table holds 1.5 million to 2 million distinct CDR3 sequences, roughly a third found once. Material: cord blood. This sequence was found in a newborn girl in good health. The genes are TRBV20-1 and TRBJ2-7, with D unclear. For the CDR3, the DNA is TGCAGTGCTAGAGCTGGGTACACTACTTCGATCGAGCAGTACTTC. The encoded protein is CSARAGYTTSIEQYF.